These 13 T cell receptor beta chains were sequenced from one sample in a study of blood T cell repertoires in COVID-19. Clones were sequenced by immunoSEQ multiplex PCR, and TCRdb holds only the in-frame ones, with some missing. This repertoire shows some 360,000 clones, almost 90% found once; its top ten account for over 1%. The specimen was PBMCs or T cells enriched from blood (not recorded which). All receptors derive from a woman in her thirties who had been exposed to COVID-19.

This sequence joins TRBV28 and TRBJ1-4; D gene unclear. V lost 2 bases to trimming and J lost 1 base, with 8 bases between them. CDR3 length equals 15 residues. Looked up from germline, CDR1 is MDHEN and CDR2 is SYDVKM. CDR3 coding DNA: TGTGCCAGCAGTTTAGATGCGAGAACTAATGAAAAACTGTTTTTT. Protein product: CASSLDARTNEKLFF.

The chain has TRBV25-1 and TRBJ2-4; TRBD1 might be the D (7 bases). Per the germline V gene, CDR1 is MGHDK and CDR2 is SYGVNS. This CDR3 has 15 residues. V lost 5 bases, J lost 8 bases, and 19 bases lay in between. Here the CDR3 reads CASSRPQGGADIQYF. The CDR3 bases are TGTGCCAGCAGTAGGCCTCAGGGGGGAGCAGACATTCAGTACTTC.

The chain employs TRBV3-1 (or the pseudogene TRBV3-2) and TRBJ1-4, with unresolved D. With 3 bases removed from V and 7 bases from J, the gap between germline ends came to 12 bases. Germline loops: CDR1 LGHDT, CDR2 YNNKEL (reference sequence). The CDR3 totals 14 residues. Here the CDR3 DNA reads TGTGCCAGCAGCCAGGGGAGTGTGGGTGAAAAACTGTTTTTT. Encoded protein: CASSQGSVGEKLFF.

The chain carries TRBV9 and TRBJ2-7; 11 positions agree with TRBD1. V lost 3 bases to trimming and J lost 3 bases; unmatched junction nucleotides: 2. Germline V CDR1 and CDR2: SGDLS, YYNGEE. The CDR3 runs 14 residues. The chain's CDR3 is CASSGTGGNYEQYF. CDR3 coding DNA: TGTGCCAGCAGCGGGACAGGGGGCAACTACGAGCAGTACTTC.

A few counts support this clone. The rearrangement uses TRBV20-1 and TRBJ1-5, with 9 bases that match TRBD1. Unmatched junction bases numbered 4, after V lost 3 bases and J lost 4 bases. The germline V gene encodes CDR1 DFQATT and CDR2 SNEGSKA (reference sequence). This CDR3 contains 14 residues. CDR3 DNA sequence: TGCAGTGCTAGTGGGACAGGGAGTAATCAGCCCCAGCATTTT. Protein product: CSASGTGSNQPQHF.

This chain connects TRBV29-1 to TRBJ1-2; 8 bases line up with TRBD1. This CDR3 contains 12 residues. The trim removed 7 bases at V and 1 base at J, leaving 2 bases unmatched. CDR1 and CDR2 (germline): SQVTM, ANQGSEA. The CDR3 nucleotides are TGCAGCGCAGACAGGGGTAACTATGGCTACACCTTC. Encoded protein: CSADRGNYGYTF.

This clone was counted once. The chain links TRBV28 to TRBJ2-3; D might be TRBD2 (6 bases). Trimming cost V 6 bases and J 0 bases, with 19 bases left between them. The CDR3 runs to 17 residues. Per the germline V gene, CDR1 is MDHEN and CDR2 is SYDVKM. The CDR3 here is CASRDPQGLLSTDTQYF. Written as DNA, the CDR3 is TGTGCCAGCAGGGATCCTCAGGGACTCCTTAGCACAGATACGCAGTATTTT. The variable domain in full, completed from reference TRBV28 and TRBJ2-3, reads DVKVTQSSRYLVKRTGEKVFLECVQDMDHENMFWYRQDPGLGLRLIYFSYDVKMKEKGDIPEGYSVSREKKERFSLILESASTNQTSMYLCASRDPQGLLSTDTQYFGPGTRLTVL.

V is TRBV15 and J is TRBJ2-7; 9 nucleotides match TRBD2. The junction had 12 bases not matched to a gene; V was cut back by 0 bases and J by 3 bases. This CDR3 has 18 amino acids. Per the germline V gene, CDR1 is LNHNV and CDR2 is YYDKDF (reference sequence). This chain's CDR3 is CATSRDRSGLAGLYEQYF. DNA for the CDR3: TGTGCCACCAGCAGAGATAGGTCGGGGCTAGCGGGACTCTACGAGCAGTACTTC.

On this clone itself: The DNA is omitted, as the CDR3 cannot be located on it reliably, and the CDR3 follows TCRdb's listing. The chain is built from TRBV28 and TRBJ2-1; TRBD2 is taken as the D call from the table, unchecked against the DNA. The CDR3 has 13 amino acids, counting both end residues. Germline CDR1 MDHEN, CDR2 SYDVKM. CDR3: CASSFGTGTRTFF.

The CDR3 DNA is TGTGCCAGCAGCCCCCGGGATGTTACCTACGAGCAGTACTTC. This codes for CASSPRDVTYEQYF. V is TRBV3-1 (or the pseudogene TRBV3-2) and J is TRBJ2-7; perhaps TRBD2 as D (5 bases). Germline V gene lookup returns CDR1 LGHDT and CDR2 YNNKEL (reference sequence). V was trimmed by 4 bases and J by 2 bases, leaving 12 bases between them. The CDR3 is 14 amino acids.

The chain combines TRBV5-6 with TRBJ1-5, with 9 bases fitting TRBD1. CDR3 length equals 15 residues. The trim removed 3 bases at V and 6 bases at J, leaving 7 bases unmatched. In germline, CDR1 is SGHDT, CDR2 YYEEEE. CDR3 region: CASSYGTGIPQPQHF. CDR3 in DNA: TGTGCCAGCAGCTATGGGACAGGGATCCCTCAGCCCCAGCATTTT.

The chain links TRBV18 to TRBJ1-5; TRBD1 aligns across 8 bases. CDR1 is KGHSH and CDR2 is LQKENI in the germline V gene. The junction had 7 bases not matched to a gene; V was cut back by 6 bases and J by 3 bases. There are 15 residues in the CDR3. The CDR3 reads CASSRRTGINQPQHF. CDR3 nucleotides: TGTGCCAGCTCGCGTCGGACAGGGATCAATCAGCCCCAGCATTTT. Full variable domain (outside the CDR3, taken from reference TRBV18 and TRBJ1-5): NAGVMQNPRHLVRRRGQEARLRCSPMKGHSHVYWYRQLPEEGLKFMVYLQKENIIDESGMPKERFSAEFPKEGPSILRIQQVVRGDSAAYFCASSRRTGINQPQHFGDGTRLSIL.

This clone was observed a single time. The chain combines TRBV18 with TRBJ1-5, with D possibly being TRBD1 (5 bases). Germline assignment: CDR1 KGHSH and CDR2 LQKENI. V was pared by 3 bases and J by 5 bases, with 17 bases between. This CDR3 is 16 amino acids long. The CDR3 DNA reads TGTGCCAGCTCACCGGGGGGTACGGCCCGTGATCAGCCCCAGCATTTT. It yields the protein CASSPGGTARDQPQHF.